The next 6 T cell receptor beta chains were all read from a single sample in a study of cytomegalovirus exposure and HLA in healthy donors. PCR used 60 Vbeta primers and 13 Jbeta primers. Method: immunoSEQ multiplex PCR; TCRdb's copy keeps in-frame clones and lacks some. The sample has 100,000 to 150,000 clones, roughly 80% seen once. The sequenced sample was PBMCs. The receptors derive from a woman between 40 and 55 years old in good health and CMV-seropositive.

This clone was counted between two and nine times. The chain links TRBV27 to TRBJ2-5, with no clear D. The CDR3 spans 15 residues. Trimming took 4 bases from V and 2 from J, leaving 14 bases between them. Germline CDR1 and CDR2: MNHEY and SMNVEV (reference sequence). The CDR3 DNA reads TGTGCCAGCAGTTCCGAAAGAGTAGCACAAGAGACCCAGTACTTC. Translating it yields CASSSERVAQETQYF.

This clone was seen a single time. V and J are TRBV2 and TRBJ2-7; 12 bases fit TRBD1. This CDR3 has 15 residues. V gave up 6 bases and J gave up 0 bases; unmatched junction bases: 3. Germline-derived CDR1 and CDR2 are SNHLY and FYNNEI. The CDR3 loop reads CASRMGQGASYEQYF. The CDR3 DNA reads as TGTGCCAGCAGGATGGGACAGGGGGCCTCCTACGAGCAGTACTTC.

This clone was observed a handful of times. V usage is TRBV10-3 and J usage is TRBJ1-1; 10 nucleotides align to TRBD1. V shed 6 bases and J 4 bases; nucleotides not matched to a gene: 8. The CDR3 runs to 15 residues. Germline loops: CDR1 ENHRY, CDR2 SYGVKD. The CDR3 DNA reads as TGTGCCATCAGGGGGACAGGGGACGATAGCACTGAAGCTTTCTTT. Translated, it gives CAIRGTGDDSTEAFF.

The chain uses TRBV2 and TRBJ1-2; D remains unclear. Per germline, CDR1 SNHLY and CDR2 FYNNEI. The CDR3 is 15 residues long. The V and J ends lost 2 bases and 2 bases respectively, with 12 bases between them. The CDR3, as DNA: TGTGCCAGCAGTGAAACTGGCGGGGTGAACTATGGCTACACCTTC. It encodes CASSETGGVNYGYTF.

The rearrangement uses TRBV5-1 and TRBJ1-2; perhaps TRBD1 as D (5 bases). Trimming stripped 5 bases from V and 1 base from J, with 9 bases between. CDR1 is SGHRS, CDR2 YFSETQ, per germline. This CDR3 spans 13 amino acids. Written as DNA, the CDR3 is TGCGCCAGCAGACCCGACAGTAACTATGGCTACACCTTC. Protein sequence: CASRPDSNYGYTF.

The rearrangement uses TRBV5-3 and TRBJ1-5; possibly TRBD1 for D (5 bases). TRBV5-3 is identified as an open reading frame with a role that is uncertain. V lost 5 bases and J 4 bases, leaving 13 bases between the germline ends. The CDR3 loop spans 14 amino acids. CDR3 loop: CARRGGEGNQPQHF. The DNA of the CDR3 is TGTGCCAGAAGGGGGGGAGAGGGGAATCAGCCCCAGCATTTT.